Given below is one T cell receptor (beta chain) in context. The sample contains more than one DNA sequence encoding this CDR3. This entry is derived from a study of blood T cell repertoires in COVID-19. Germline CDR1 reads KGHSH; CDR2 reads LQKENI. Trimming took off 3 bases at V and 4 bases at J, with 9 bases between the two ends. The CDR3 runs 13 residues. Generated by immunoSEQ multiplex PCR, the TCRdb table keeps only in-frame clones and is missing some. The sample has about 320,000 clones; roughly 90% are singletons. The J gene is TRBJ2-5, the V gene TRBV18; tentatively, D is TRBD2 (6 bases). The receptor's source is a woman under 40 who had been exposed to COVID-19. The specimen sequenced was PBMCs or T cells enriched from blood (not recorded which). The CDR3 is CASSPLGGETQYF. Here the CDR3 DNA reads TGTGCCAGCTCACCCCTCGGGGGAGAGACCCAGTACTTC.